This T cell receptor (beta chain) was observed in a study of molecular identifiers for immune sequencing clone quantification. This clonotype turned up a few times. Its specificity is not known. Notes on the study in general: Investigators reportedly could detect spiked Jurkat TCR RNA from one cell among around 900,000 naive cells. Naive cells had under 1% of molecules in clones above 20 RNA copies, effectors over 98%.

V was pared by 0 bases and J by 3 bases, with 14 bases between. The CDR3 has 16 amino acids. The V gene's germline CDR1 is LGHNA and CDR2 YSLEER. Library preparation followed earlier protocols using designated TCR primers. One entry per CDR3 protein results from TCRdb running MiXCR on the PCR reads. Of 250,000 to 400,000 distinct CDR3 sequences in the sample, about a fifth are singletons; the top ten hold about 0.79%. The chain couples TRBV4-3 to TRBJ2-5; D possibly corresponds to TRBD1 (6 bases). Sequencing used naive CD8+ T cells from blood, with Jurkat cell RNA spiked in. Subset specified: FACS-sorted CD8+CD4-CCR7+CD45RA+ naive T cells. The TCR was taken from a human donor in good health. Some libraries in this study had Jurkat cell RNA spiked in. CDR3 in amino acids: CASSQDGAGDKETQYF. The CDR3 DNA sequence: TGCGCCAGCAGCCAAGATGGAGCAGGGGATAAAGAGACCCAGTACTTC.